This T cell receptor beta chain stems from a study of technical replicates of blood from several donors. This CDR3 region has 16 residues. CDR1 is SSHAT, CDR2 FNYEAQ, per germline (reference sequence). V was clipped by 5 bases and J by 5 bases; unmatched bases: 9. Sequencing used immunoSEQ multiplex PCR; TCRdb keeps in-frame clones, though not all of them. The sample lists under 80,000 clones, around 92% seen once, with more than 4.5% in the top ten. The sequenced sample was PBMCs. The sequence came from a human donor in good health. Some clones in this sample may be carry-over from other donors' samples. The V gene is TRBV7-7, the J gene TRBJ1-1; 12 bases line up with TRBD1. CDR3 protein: CASSPGTGGGGTEAFF. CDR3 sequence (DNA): TGTGCCAGCAGCCCCGGGACAGGGGGCGGAGGTACTGAAGCTTTCTTT.